This T cell receptor (beta chain) was found in a study of beta chain features in type 1 diabetes. Study information: Researchers looked at approximately 100,000,000 sorted cells across all samples.

The germline gives CDR1 WSHSY, CDR2 SAAADI. There are 13 residues in the CDR3. V shed 4 bases, J shed 3 bases, and the junction held 1 base outside the gene matches. The whole isolated RNA underwent reverse transcription, so sequencing captured expressed TCRB transcripts. Sequencing used immunoSEQ multiplex PCR; TCRdb keeps in-frame clones, though not all of them. The sample gives about 150,000 clones, approximately 7.8% of which show up once; around 0.9% is in the top ten. This clone has a handful of counts. As yet, its antigen is unknown. Overall study findings and caveats: All four CD4+ subsets of Type 1 diabetes patients contained TCRB CDR3s that were moderately but significantly shorter. Compared to healthy donors, patients appeared to have naive, central memory and Treg TCRB repertoires that were more alike.

In total, each donor contributed a single heparinised blood draw that averaged roughly 100 mL. Sorted CD4+ subsets: naive, central memory, regulatory, stem cell-like memory (CD45RO/CCR7/CD25/CD127/CD95/CD27 panel). The sequence was obtained from a middle-aged woman with type 1 diabetes. This chain joins TRBV10-2 and TRBJ2-5; 8 nucleotides align to TRBD1. Sequencing was done on a sample of central memory CD4+ T cells from blood. This CDR3 reads CASSGTGKETQYF. The CDR3, as DNA: TGCGCCAGCAGTGGGACAGGGAAAGAGACCCAGTACTTC.